This T cell receptor (beta chain) was profiled in a study of CD8 T cells in Susac syndrome. For the study at large: Sequenced Susac syndrome patients included roughly six with active disease and eight who were in remission.

The CDR3 loop spans 17 amino acids. Between the trimmed V and J ends, which lost 0 bases and 2 bases, there was a span of 15 bases. Germline CDR1 is SGHRS and CDR2 is YFSETQ. Random hexamers were used to reverse transcribe about 0.45 to 1 ug of RNA. TCRdb independently ran MiXCR on the immunoSEQ multiplex PCR reads; one entry per CDR3 protein. The top ten hold over 0.065% of the sample, which has 140,000 to 150,000 distinct CDR3 sequences, 90% to 97% seen once. TCR beta was sequenced from blood CD8+ and CD4+ T cells. This chain connects TRBV5-1 to TRBJ1-5; a possible D gene is TRBD1 (6 bases). The sample consisted of CD4+ T cells from PBMCs. The TCR sequence derives from a human donor with Susac syndrome. The CDR3 is CASSLDPPGGGNQPQHF. CDR3 DNA: TGCGCCAGCAGCTTGGATCCACCCGGGGGCGGCAATCAGCCCCAGCATTTT.